These 26 T cell receptor beta chains share one sample of origin, sequenced in a study of blood T cell repertoires in COVID-19. Sequencing was performed with immunoSEQ multiplex PCR; in TCRdb, only in-frame clones are kept and a portion is missing. The table lists under 150,000 clones, over 75% of them singletons, with approximately 1.2% in the top ten. Sequenced sample: PBMCs or T cells enriched from blood (not recorded which). The source is a woman aged 25 to 39 with acute COVID-19.

This clone was seen a handful of times. The V call is TRBV28, the J call TRBJ1-1; TRBD1 matches at 8 bases. Germline CDR1 MDHEN, CDR2 SYDVKM. Unmatched junction bases numbered 4, after V lost 6 bases and J lost 1 base. The CDR3 sequence is 14 residues long. The CDR3 sequence: CASSTGGANTEAFF. CDR3 DNA sequence: TGTGCCAGCAGCACAGGGGGAGCGAACACTGAAGCTTTCTTT.

The CDR3 bases are TGTGCCAGCAGTCTCGTACAGGGGAACACTGAAGCTTTCTTT. Protein sequence: CASSLVQGNTEAFF. This chain connects TRBV27 to TRBJ1-1; D perhaps matches TRBD1 (6 bases). CDR3 length equals 14 residues. Germline lookup yields CDR1 MNHEY and CDR2 SMNVEV (reference sequence). The V end lost 5 bases, the J end lost 1 base, and 11 bases lay between the germline ends.

This sequence joins TRBV27 and TRBJ2-5; D unclear. Germline V lookup: CDR1 MNHEY, CDR2 SMNVEV (reference sequence). CDR3 length equals 15 residues. V lost 10 bases, J lost 0 bases, and 18 bases lay in between. Here the CDR3 reads CATPPQTEYQETQYF. CDR3 in DNA: TGTGCCACCCCCCCGCAAACTGAGTACCAAGAGACCCAGTACTTC.

The V call is TRBV7-2, the J call TRBJ1-6, with TRBD1 as a possible D gene (5 bases). V dropped 5 bases and J dropped 7 bases, with 15 bases sitting between them. CDR1 is SGHTA, CDR2 FQGNSA, per germline. This CDR3 contains 15 residues. The CDR3 loop reads CASSLPGLQNSPLHF. The CDR3 DNA is TGTGCCAGCAGCCTGCCGGGACTTCAAAATTCACCCCTCCACTTT.

The CDR3 region is CASSRPGGYGYTF. In DNA form, the CDR3 reads TGTGCCAGCAGCCGCCCGGGGGGGTATGGCTACACCTTC. The gene calls are TRBV7-2 and TRBJ1-2; TRBD1 is a possible D gene (5 bases). Trimming removed 5 bases at V and 5 bases at J, with 12 bases between. The CDR3 is 13 residues long. Germline CDR1 SGHTA, CDR2 FQGNSA.

J is TRBJ1-3 and V is TRBV18; D gene unclear. Trimming removed 2 bases at V and 0 bases at J, with 5 bases between. CDR3 length: 14 amino acids. Germline CDR1 is KGHSH and CDR2 is LQKENI. CDR3 sequence: CASSPTSSGNTIYF. The DNA of the CDR3 is TGTGCCAGCTCACCAACAAGCTCTGGAAACACCATATATTTT.

The chain uses TRBV27 and TRBJ2-3; 13 bases are a match to TRBD2. The V segment lost 7 bases and the J segment 5 bases; nucleotides outside the gene matches: 12. The CDR3 is 17 amino acids. CDR1 and CDR2 from the germline V gene are MNHEY and SMNVEV (reference sequence). Here the CDR3 DNA reads TGTGCCAGCATAGCGCCCGGACTAGCGGGAGACAGAGATACGCAGTATTTT. This sequence encodes CASIAPGLAGDRDTQYF.

CDR3 DNA sequence: TGTGCCTGGATCCCGATGGGGGGGGGAGACTATGGCTACACCTTC. This sequence encodes CAWIPMGGGDYGYTF. The rearrangement links TRBV30 to TRBJ1-2, with TRBD1 as a possible D gene (5 bases). V was clipped by 4 bases and J by 3 bases, with 18 bases between them. Germline CDR1 and CDR2: GTSNPN and SVGIG (reference sequence). CDR3 length: 15 residues.

V gene TRBV9 combines with J gene TRBJ1-2; D unclear. The V gene lost 0 bases and the J gene lost 3 bases, with 9 bases spanning the gap. Germline V gene lookup returns CDR1 SGDLS and CDR2 YYNGEE. This CDR3 contains 14 residues. As DNA, the CDR3 is TGTGCCAGCAGCGTAGCTTACACAGACTATGGCTACACCTTC. Amino acids: CASSVAYTDYGYTF.

The genes are TRBV6-2 or TRBV6-3 and TRBJ2-7; a possible D gene is TRBD2 (6 bases). The CDR3 is 15 amino acids. Trimming took off 5 bases at V and 3 bases at J, with 17 bases between the two ends. Germline CDR1 and CDR2: MNHEY and SVGEGT. The CDR3 nucleotides read TGTGCCAGCAGTCTAGGCGGGACGGGTTACTACGAGCAGTACTTC. It translates to CASSLGGTGYYEQYF.

This sequence joins TRBV5-4 and TRBJ2-5; D possibly corresponds to TRBD2 (6 bases). Trimming left V 4 bases short and J 2 bases short, with 15 bases between. Germline loops: CDR1 SGHNT, CDR2 YYREEE (reference sequence). CDR3 length: 15 residues. The CDR3 region has the DNA TGTGCCAGCAGCGCCCGGGACTTTGGGCAAGAGACCCAGTACTTC. Translated, it gives CASSARDFGQETQYF.

The V and J genes are TRBV27 and TRBJ2-7; 11 bases are a match to TRBD1. The CDR3 is 14 amino acids. CDR1 is MNHEY, CDR2 SMNVEV, per germline (reference sequence). V shed 6 bases and J 6 bases; nucleotides not matched to a gene: 7. The CDR3 region is CASRTGTGGGEQYF. Here the CDR3 DNA reads TGTGCCAGCAGGACCGGGACAGGGGGTGGCGAGCAGTACTTC.

The V and J genes are TRBV25-1 and TRBJ1-1; TRBD1 might be the D (5 bases). The CDR3 has 18 residues. Germline values: CDR1 MGHDK, CDR2 SYGVNS. Trimming took 7 bases from V and 4 from J, leaving 28 bases between them. The CDR3, as DNA: TGTGCCAGCACCCAAGGGGCGGGACTCCCGCCTTCGGGCACTGAAGCTTTCTTT. Translation gives CASTQGAGLPPSGTEAFF.

In regard to this clone: In the same sample, other DNA sequences code for this CDR3. The J gene is TRBJ1-2, the V gene TRBV28; D is perhaps TRBD1 (5 bases). Germline V gives CDR1 MDHEN, CDR2 SYDVKM. The V end was cut by 4 bases, the J end by 4 bases, with 13 bases between. The CDR3 extends over 14 amino acids. The CDR3 protein is CASSSPGGGYGYTF. The CDR3 DNA reads as TGTGCCAGCAGTTCACCGGGGGGAGGCTATGGCTACACCTTC.

The V call is TRBV18, the J call TRBJ1-5; the D is unclear. The V gene's germline CDR1 is KGHSH and CDR2 LQKENI. V was cut by 2 bases and J by 2 bases, with 13 bases left in between. The CDR3 spans 16 residues. CDR3 protein: CASSPAGKSGNQPQHF. CDR3 bases: TGTGCCAGCTCACCAGCCGGGAAATCTGGCAATCAGCCCCAGCATTTT.

The rearrangement uses TRBV6-4 and TRBJ2-7, with 7 bases that match TRBD2. The V segment lost 4 bases and the J segment 5 bases; nucleotides outside the gene matches: 23. The CDR3 sequence is 19 residues long. Germline assignment: CDR1 MRHNA and CDR2 SNTAGT. The chain's CDR3 is CASSVLLSLLAALRHEQYF. For the CDR3, the DNA is TGTGCCAGCAGTGTCCTGCTTTCCCTTCTAGCGGCCCTGAGGCACGAGCAGTACTTC.

This clone was detected only once. The chain links TRBV11-2 to TRBJ2-7; D possibly corresponds to TRBD2 (7 bases). The germline V and J ends were trimmed by 1 base and 1 base, with 20 bases remaining between them. CDR1 is SGHAT and CDR2 is FQNNGV in the germline V gene. The CDR3 is 18 residues long. The CDR3 here is CASSLVGGTVAGSYEQYF. The CDR3 DNA follows: TGTGCCAGCAGCTTAGTAGGGGGGACGGTAGCGGGTTCCTACGAGCAGTACTTC.

The chain joins TRBV5-1 to TRBJ1-2, with TRBD1 as a possible D gene (5 bases). CDR1 is SGHRS, CDR2 YFSETQ, per germline. The V and J ends lost 0 bases and 6 bases respectively, with 12 bases between them. The CDR3 is made up of 14 amino acids. CDR3 DNA sequence: TGCGCCAGCAGCTTGGAAGGGACTGTAGATGGCTACACCTTC. It yields the protein CASSLEGTVDGYTF.

This clone was seen just once. The V and J genes are TRBV5-4 and TRBJ2-1; 9 nucleotides match TRBD2. V lost 0 bases to trimming and J lost 4 bases; unmatched junction nucleotides: 5. The CDR3 loop spans 16 amino acids. Per germline, CDR1 SGHNT and CDR2 YYREEE (reference sequence). The CDR3 DNA is TGTGCCAGCAGCTTGGTGGCTAGCGGGGCTTACAATGAGCAGTTCTTC. Residues: CASSLVASGAYNEQFF.

This chain uses TRBV3-1 (or the pseudogene TRBV3-2) with TRBJ1-1; 7 bases are shared with TRBD1. Germline CDR1 LGHDT, CDR2 YNNKEL (reference sequence). CDR3 length equals 14 residues. V shed 1 base and J 5 bases; nucleotides not matched to a gene: 4. The CDR3 here is CASSQVLQGTEAFF. The DNA for the CDR3 is TGTGCCAGCAGCCAAGTGTTACAGGGGACTGAAGCTTTCTTT.

CDR3 in DNA: TGTGCCAGCAGCTTAACTAGCGCGCTGGTCAATGAGCAGTTCTTC. Protein: CASSLTSALVNEQFF. The V and J genes are TRBV11-3 and TRBJ2-1, with 7 bases matching TRBD2. CDR1 and CDR2 (germline): SGHNT, YENEEA. The CDR3 spans 15 residues. J was trimmed by 6 bases and V by 2 bases; bases with no gene match: 7.

V usage is TRBV28 and J usage is TRBJ1-6; the D is unclear. CDR1 MDHEN and CDR2 SYDVKM come from the germline V gene. There are 17 residues in the CDR3. The V end was cut by 5 bases, the J end by 0 bases, with 14 bases between. The DNA for the CDR3 is TGTGCCAGCAGTCGTCCGGACTTCAGCTCCTATAATTCACCCCTCCACTTT. Translated: CASSRPDFSSYNSPLHF.

A single count supports this clone. The V gene is TRBV10-3, the J gene TRBJ2-7; maybe TRBD2 (5 bases). The CDR3 contains 14 residues. Per germline, CDR1 ENHRY and CDR2 SYGVKD. V was shortened by 2 bases and J by 5 bases, with 13 bases between the two germline ends. CDR3 sequence: CAISEGGRFHEQYF. The CDR3 region has the DNA TGTGCCATCAGTGAGGGAGGCAGGTTCCACGAGCAGTACTTC.

The chain joins TRBV7-8 to TRBJ1-2; D is perhaps TRBD1 (5 bases). The CDR3 has 15 amino acids. V was cut by 5 bases and J by 2 bases, with 15 bases left in between. The germline V gene has CDR1 SGHVS and CDR2 FQNEAQ. As DNA, the CDR3 is TGTGCCAGCAGCATCAGAACAGGACCGAACTATGGCTACACCTTC. This encodes CASSIRTGPNYGYTF.

The chain couples TRBV11-2 to TRBJ2-7; 9 bases match TRBD1. J was trimmed by 4 bases and V by 1 base; bases with no gene match: 8. CDR1 and CDR2 from the germline V gene are SGHAT and FQNNGV. This CDR3 comprises 16 residues. As DNA, the CDR3 is TGTGCCAGCAGCTTAGGCGAGGGACAGGGAGGATACGAGCAGTACTTC. As protein: CASSLGEGQGGYEQYF.

V is TRBV14 and J is TRBJ2-2; TRBD1 matches at 11 bases. The CDR3 consists of 17 residues. With 4 bases clipped from V and 7 bases from J, the junction kept 11 bases outside the gene matches. CDR1 and CDR2 (germline): SGHDN, FVKESK. CDR3 DNA sequence: TGTGCCAGCAGCCGGGCGAGGACAGGGGGCTTAGTCGGGGAGCTGTTTTTT. Its translation: CASSRARTGGLVGELFF.